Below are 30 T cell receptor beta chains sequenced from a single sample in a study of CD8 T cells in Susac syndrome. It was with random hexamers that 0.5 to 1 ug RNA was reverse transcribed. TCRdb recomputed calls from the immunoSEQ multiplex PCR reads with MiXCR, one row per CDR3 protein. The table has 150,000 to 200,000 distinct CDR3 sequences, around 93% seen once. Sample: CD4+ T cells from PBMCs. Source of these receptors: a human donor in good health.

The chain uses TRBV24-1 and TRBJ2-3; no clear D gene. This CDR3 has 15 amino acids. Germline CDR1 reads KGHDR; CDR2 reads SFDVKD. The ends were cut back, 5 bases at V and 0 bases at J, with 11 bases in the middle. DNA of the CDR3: TGTGCCACCAGTGGGTCCCAAGGGAGCACAGATACGCAGTATTTT. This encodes CATSGSQGSTDTQYF.

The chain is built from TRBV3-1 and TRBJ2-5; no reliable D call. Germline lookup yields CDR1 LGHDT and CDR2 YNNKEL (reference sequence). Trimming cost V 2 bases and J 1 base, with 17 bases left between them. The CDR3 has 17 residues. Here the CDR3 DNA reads TGTGCCAGCAGCCAACTAGAATTAGGTCGATCCCAAGAGACCCAGTACTTC. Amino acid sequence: CASSQLELGRSQETQYF.

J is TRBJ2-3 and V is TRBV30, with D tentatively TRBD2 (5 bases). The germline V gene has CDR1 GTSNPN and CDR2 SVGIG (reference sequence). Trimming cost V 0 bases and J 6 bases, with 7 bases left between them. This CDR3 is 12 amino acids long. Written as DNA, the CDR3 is TGTGCCTGGAGTGTGAGCGGTGATACGCAGTATTTT. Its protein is CAWSVSGDTQYF.

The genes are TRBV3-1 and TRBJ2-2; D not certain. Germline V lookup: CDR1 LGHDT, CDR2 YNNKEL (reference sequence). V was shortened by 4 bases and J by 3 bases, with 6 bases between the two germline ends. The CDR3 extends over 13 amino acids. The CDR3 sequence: CASSPRDTGELFF. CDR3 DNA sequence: TGTGCCAGCAGCCCCCGTGACACCGGGGAGCTGTTTTTT.

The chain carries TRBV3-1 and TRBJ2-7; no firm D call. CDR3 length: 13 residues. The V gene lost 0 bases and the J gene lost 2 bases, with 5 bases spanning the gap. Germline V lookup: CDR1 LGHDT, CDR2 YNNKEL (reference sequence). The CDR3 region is CASSQDLAYEQYF. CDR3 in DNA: TGTGCCAGCAGCCAAGATTTGGCCTACGAGCAGTACTTC.

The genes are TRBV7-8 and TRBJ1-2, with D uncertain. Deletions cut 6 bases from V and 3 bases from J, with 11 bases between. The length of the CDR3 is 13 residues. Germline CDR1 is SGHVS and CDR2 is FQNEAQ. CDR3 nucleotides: TGTGCCAGCAGTTCAGGATCGGACTATGGCTACACCTTC. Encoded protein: CASSSGSDYGYTF.

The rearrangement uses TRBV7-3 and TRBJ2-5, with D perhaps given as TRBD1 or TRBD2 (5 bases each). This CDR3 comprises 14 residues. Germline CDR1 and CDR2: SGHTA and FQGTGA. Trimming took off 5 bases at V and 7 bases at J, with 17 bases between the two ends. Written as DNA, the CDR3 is TGTGCCAGCAGCCCCCCGGGACCCGGTGGGACCCAGTACTTC. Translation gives CASSPPGPGGTQYF.

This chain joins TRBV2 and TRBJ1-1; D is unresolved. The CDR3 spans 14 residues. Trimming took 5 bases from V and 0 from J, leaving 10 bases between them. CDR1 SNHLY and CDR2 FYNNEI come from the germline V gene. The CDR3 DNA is TGTGCCAGCAGTCTATACTCTGTGAACACTGAAGCTTTCTTT. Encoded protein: CASSLYSVNTEAFF.

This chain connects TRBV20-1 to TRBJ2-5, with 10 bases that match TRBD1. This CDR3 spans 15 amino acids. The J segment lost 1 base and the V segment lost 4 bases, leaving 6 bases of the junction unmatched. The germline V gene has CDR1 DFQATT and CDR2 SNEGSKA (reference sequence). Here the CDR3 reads CSATPGTGAQETQYF. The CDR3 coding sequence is TGCAGTGCTACCCCCGGGACAGGGGCCCAAGAGACCCAGTACTTC.

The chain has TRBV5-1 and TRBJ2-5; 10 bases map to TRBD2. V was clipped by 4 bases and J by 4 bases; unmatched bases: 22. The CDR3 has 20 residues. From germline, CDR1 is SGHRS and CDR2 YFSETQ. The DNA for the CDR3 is TGCGCCAGCAGCCCCCGGCCGGTGAGCGGGGGGGCCATTGTCGGAGAGACCCAGTACTTC. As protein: CASSPRPVSGGAIVGETQYF.

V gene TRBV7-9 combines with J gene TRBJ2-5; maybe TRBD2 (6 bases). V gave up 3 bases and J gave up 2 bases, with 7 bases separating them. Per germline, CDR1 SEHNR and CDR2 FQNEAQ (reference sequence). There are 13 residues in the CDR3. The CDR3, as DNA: TGTGCCAGCAGCTTGGGAGGTCAAGAGACCCAGTACTTC. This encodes CASSLGGQETQYF.

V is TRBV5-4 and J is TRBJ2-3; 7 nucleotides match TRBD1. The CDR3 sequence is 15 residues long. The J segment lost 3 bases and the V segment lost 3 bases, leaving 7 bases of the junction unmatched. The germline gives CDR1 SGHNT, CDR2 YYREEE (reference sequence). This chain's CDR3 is CASSSPGGRTDTQYF. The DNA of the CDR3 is TGTGCCAGCAGCTCCCCAGGGGGACGTACAGATACGCAGTATTTT.

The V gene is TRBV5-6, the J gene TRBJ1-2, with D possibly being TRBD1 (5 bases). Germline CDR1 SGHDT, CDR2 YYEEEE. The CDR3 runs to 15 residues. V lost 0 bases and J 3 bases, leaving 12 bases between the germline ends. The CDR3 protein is CASSLVGLPYYGYTF. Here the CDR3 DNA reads TGTGCCAGCAGCTTGGTGGGACTCCCCTACTATGGCTACACCTTC. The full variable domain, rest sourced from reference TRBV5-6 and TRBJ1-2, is DAGVTQSPTHLIKTRGQQVTLRCSPKSGHDTVSWYQQALGQGPQFIFQYYEEEERQRGNFPDRFSGHQFPNYSSELNVNALLLGDSALYLCASSLVGLPYYGYTFGSGTRLTVV.

The CDR3 DNA is TGTGCCAGCAGCTTTACCGGGACAGGGTCCTACAATGAGCAGTTCTTC. Protein sequence: CASSFTGTGSYNEQFF. V is TRBV7-3 and J is TRBJ2-1, with 9 bases fitting TRBD1. CDR1 is SGHTA and CDR2 is FQGTGA in the germline V gene. The CDR3 is made up of 16 amino acids. Unmatched junction bases numbered 4, after V lost 3 bases and J lost 1 base.

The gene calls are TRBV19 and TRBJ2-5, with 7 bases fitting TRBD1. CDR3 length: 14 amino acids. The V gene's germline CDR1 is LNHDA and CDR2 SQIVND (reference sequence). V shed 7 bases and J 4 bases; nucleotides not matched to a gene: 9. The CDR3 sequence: CASNKGQFGETQYF. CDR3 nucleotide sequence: TGTGCCAGTAATAAGGGACAGTTCGGAGAGACCCAGTACTTC.

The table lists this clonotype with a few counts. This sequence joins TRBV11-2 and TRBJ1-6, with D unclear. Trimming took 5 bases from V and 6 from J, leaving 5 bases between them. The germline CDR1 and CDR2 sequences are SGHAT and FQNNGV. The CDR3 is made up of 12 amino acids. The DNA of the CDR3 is TGTGCCAGCAGCATACCTAATTCACCCCTCCACTTT. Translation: CASSIPNSPLHF.

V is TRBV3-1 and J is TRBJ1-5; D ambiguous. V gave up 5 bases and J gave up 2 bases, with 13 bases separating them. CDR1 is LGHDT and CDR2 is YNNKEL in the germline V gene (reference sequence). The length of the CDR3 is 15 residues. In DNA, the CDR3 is TGTGCCAGCAGCTCCACGGTTAGTGGCAATCAGCCCCAGCATTTT. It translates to CASSSTVSGNQPQHF.

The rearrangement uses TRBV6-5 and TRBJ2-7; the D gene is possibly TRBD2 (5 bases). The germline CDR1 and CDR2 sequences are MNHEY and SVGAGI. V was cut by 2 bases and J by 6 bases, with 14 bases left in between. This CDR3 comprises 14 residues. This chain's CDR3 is CASSYGGLASEQYF. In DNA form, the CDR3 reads TGTGCCAGCAGTTACGGAGGCCTAGCCTCCGAGCAGTACTTC.

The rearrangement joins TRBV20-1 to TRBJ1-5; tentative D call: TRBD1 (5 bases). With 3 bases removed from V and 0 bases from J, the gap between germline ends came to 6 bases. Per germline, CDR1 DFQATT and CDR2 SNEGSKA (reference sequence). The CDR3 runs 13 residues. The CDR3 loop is CSASRDSNQPQHF. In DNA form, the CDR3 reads TGCAGTGCTAGCAGGGATAGCAATCAGCCCCAGCATTTT.

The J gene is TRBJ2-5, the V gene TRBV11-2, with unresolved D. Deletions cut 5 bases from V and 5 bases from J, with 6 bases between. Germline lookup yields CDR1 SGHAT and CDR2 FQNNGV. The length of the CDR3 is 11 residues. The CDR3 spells CASSGVETQYF. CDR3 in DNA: TGTGCCAGCAGCGGTGTGGAGACCCAGTACTTC.

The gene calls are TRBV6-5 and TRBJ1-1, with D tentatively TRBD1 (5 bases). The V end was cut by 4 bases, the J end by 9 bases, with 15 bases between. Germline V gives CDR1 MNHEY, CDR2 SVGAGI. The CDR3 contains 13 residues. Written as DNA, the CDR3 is TGTGCCAGCAGTTCCCCCGAGAGGGACCAAGCTTTCTTT. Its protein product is CASSSPERDQAFF.

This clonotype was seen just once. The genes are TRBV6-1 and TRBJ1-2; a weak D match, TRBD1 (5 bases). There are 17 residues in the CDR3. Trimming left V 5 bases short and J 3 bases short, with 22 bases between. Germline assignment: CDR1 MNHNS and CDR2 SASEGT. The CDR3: CASSPHRAPRGDYGYTF. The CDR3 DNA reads TGTGCCAGCAGTCCCCATCGGGCCCCAAGAGGGGACTATGGCTACACCTTC.

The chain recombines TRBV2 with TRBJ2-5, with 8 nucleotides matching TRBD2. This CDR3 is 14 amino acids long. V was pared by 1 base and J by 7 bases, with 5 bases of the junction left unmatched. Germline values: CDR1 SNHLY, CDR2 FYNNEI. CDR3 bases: TGTGCCAGCAGTGAAGAGCACGCGGGGGGGACCCAGTACTTC. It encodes CASSEEHAGGTQYF.

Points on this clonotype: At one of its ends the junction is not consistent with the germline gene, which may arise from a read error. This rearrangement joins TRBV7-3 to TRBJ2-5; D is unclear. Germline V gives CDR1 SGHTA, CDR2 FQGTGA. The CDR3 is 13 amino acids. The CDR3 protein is CASSLTYQETQYF. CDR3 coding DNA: TGTGCCAGCAGCCTAACGTACCAAGAGACCCAGTACTTC.

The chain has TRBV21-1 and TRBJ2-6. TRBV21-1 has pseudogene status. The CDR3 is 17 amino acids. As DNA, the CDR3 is TGTGCCAGCAGCAAAGGCGGCAGCCACTCTGGGGCCAACGTCCTGACTTTC. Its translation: CASSKGGSHSGANVLTF.

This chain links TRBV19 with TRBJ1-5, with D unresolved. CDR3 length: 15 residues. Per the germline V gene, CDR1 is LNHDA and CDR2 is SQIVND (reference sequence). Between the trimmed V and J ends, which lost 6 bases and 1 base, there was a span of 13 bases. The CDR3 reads CASRRDPRSNQPQHF. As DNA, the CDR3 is TGTGCCAGTAGGAGGGATCCAAGGAGCAATCAGCCCCAGCATTTT.

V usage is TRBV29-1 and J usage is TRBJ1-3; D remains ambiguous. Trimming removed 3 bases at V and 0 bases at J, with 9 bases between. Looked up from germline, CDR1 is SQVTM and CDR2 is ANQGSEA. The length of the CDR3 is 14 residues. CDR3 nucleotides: TGCAGCGTTGACGGAAAGGTCTCTGGAAACACCATATATTTT. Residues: CSVDGKVSGNTIYF.

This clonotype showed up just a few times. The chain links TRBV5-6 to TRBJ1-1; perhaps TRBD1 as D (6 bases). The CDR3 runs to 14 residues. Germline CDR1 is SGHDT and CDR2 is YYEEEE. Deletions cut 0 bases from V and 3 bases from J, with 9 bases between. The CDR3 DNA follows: TGTGCCAGCAGCTTGGGGGGGCTGGACACTGAAGCTTTCTTT. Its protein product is CASSLGGLDTEAFF.

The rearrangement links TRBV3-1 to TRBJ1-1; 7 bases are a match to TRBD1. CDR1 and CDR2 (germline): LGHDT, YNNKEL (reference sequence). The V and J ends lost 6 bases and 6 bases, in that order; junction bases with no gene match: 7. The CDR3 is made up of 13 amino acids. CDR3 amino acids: CASRLQGTAEAFF. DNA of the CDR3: TGTGCCAGCAGACTACAGGGGACGGCTGAAGCTTTCTTT.

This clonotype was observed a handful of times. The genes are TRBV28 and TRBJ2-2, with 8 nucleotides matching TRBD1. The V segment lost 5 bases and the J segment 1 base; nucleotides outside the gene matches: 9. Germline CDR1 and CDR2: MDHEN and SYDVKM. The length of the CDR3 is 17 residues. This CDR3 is CASSAGQGFWNTGELFF. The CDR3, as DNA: TGTGCCAGCAGTGCTGGACAGGGTTTTTGGAACACCGGGGAGCTGTTTTTT.